A single sample is the source of the 9 T cell receptor beta chains below, sequenced in a study of siplizumab effects on memory and regulatory T cells. Libraries were prepared by immunoSEQ multiplex PCR; TCRdb keeps only in-frame clonotypes and omits some of them. In the table there are about 120,000 clones, 80% to 95% of which are singletons. Material for sequencing was CD4+ T cells sorted from blood. These receptors were collected from a human donor in good health.

This chain uses TRBV6-5 with TRBJ2-7, with 7 bases identical to TRBD2. This CDR3 has 16 residues. Germline assignment: CDR1 MNHEY and CDR2 SVGAGI. Unmatched junction bases numbered 17, after V lost 6 bases and J lost 6 bases. The CDR3 DNA follows: TGTGCCAGCAGCTACCCCCGGGGTAGCGGGCGAGCCGAGCAGTACTTC. This gives the protein CASSYPRGSGRAEQYF.

CDR3 sequence (DNA): TGTGCCATCAGGGACGGGGGCAGGGTTGCAGATACGCAGTATTTT. It encodes CAIRDGGRVADTQYF. The J gene is TRBJ2-3, the V gene TRBV10-3; perhaps D is TRBD1 or TRBD2 (6 bases each). Germline V lookup: CDR1 ENHRY, CDR2 SYGVKD. The CDR3 sequence is 15 residues long. V lost 6 bases to trimming and J lost 4 bases, with 17 bases between them.

V gene TRBV6-4 combines with J gene TRBJ1-2; D uncertain. The CDR3 length is 11 residues. Trimming removed 4 bases at V and 5 bases at J, with 5 bases between. Germline CDR1 and CDR2: MRHNA and SNTAGT. In nucleotides, the CDR3 is TGTGCCAGCAGTGCAGGATATGGCTACACCTTC. Translation gives CASSAGYGYTF.

The V and J genes are TRBV2 and TRBJ2-1; no clear D gene. Germline assignment: CDR1 SNHLY and CDR2 FYNNEI. With 5 bases removed from V and 9 bases from J, the gap between germline ends came to 11 bases. The CDR3 totals 12 residues. The CDR3, as DNA: TGTGCCAGCAGTACCGACTCTGGTGAGCAGTTCTTC. Translated, it gives CASSTDSGEQFF.

The chain recombines TRBV7-2 with TRBJ2-1; the match to TRBD2 covers 9 bases. Germline V gene lookup returns CDR1 SGHTA and CDR2 FQGNSA. J gave up 8 bases and V 5 bases, and 7 bases lay outside the gene matches. The CDR3 is made up of 14 amino acids. CDR3 DNA: TGTGCCAGCAGCCAAGTAGCGGGGGTGGATGAGCAGTTCTTC. Its translation is CASSQVAGVDEQFF.

The gene calls are TRBV4-1 and TRBJ1-6; D is undetermined. Trimming removed 1 base at V and 0 bases at J, with 7 bases between. CDR1 MGHRA and CDR2 YSYEKL come from the germline V gene. CDR3 length: 16 residues. The CDR3 loop reads CASSQGHSSYNSPLHF. CDR3 bases: TGCGCCAGCAGCCAAGGGCACAGCTCCTATAATTCACCCCTCCACTTT.

The chain recombines TRBV9 with TRBJ2-1; no clear D. V was trimmed by 5 bases and J by 6 bases, leaving 12 bases between them. This CDR3 is built from 13 residues. Germline CDR1 is SGDLS and CDR2 is YYNGEE. CDR3 residues: CASSLYPSNEQFF. CDR3 coding DNA: TGTGCCAGCAGTTTATACCCGAGCAATGAGCAGTTCTTC.

The rearrangement joins TRBV19 to TRBJ2-4; D is uncertain. V was shortened by 4 bases and J by 0 bases, with 10 bases between the two germline ends. CDR1 and CDR2 (germline): LNHDA, SQIVND (reference sequence). This CDR3 comprises 15 residues. The CDR3 DNA sequence: TGTGCCAGTAGTACGAGCCTTTTAGCCAAAAACATTCAGTACTTC. Encoded protein: CASSTSLLAKNIQYF.

This chain uses TRBV7-2 with TRBJ2-1; D is unclear. Germline values: CDR1 SGHTA, CDR2 FQGNSA. The CDR3 loop spans 16 amino acids. Trimming took off 5 bases at V and 0 bases at J, with 14 bases between the two ends. The DNA of the CDR3 is TGTGCCAGCAGCCGCGATGGCGCCGGCTCCTACAATGAGCAGTTCTTC. Translated, it gives CASSRDGAGSYNEQFF.